The 8 T cell receptor beta chains in this list originate from one sample, sequenced in a study of blood T cell repertoires in COVID-19. Clones were read by immunoSEQ multiplex PCR, and TCRdb kept only the in-frame ones, dropping some. This table holds some 130,000 clones, more than 75% found once. Sequencing was carried out using peripheral blood. These receptors all come from a woman in her fifties or sixties who had recovered from COVID-19.

The J gene is TRBJ2-1, the V gene TRBV12-5; a possible D gene is TRBD1 (6 bases). The V gene lost 7 bases and the J gene lost 6 bases, with 16 bases spanning the gap. The CDR3 is 14 residues long. The germline V gene encodes CDR1 LGHNT and CDR2 FRNRAP. As DNA, the CDR3 is TGTGCTAGTGACACCGGGACACTCCCCAATGAGCAGTTCTTC. It codes for CASDTGTLPNEQFF.

V is TRBV6-6 and J is TRBJ2-1; D gene ambiguous. V lost 0 bases to trimming and J lost 6 bases, with 6 bases between them. Germline values: CDR1 MNHNY, CDR2 SVGAGI (reference sequence). The CDR3 has 13 residues. CDR3: CASSYSSINEQFF. CDR3 bases: TGTGCCAGCAGTTACTCGTCCATCAATGAGCAGTTCTTC.

The chain employs TRBV5-1 and TRBJ2-5; D not certain. Per the germline V gene, CDR1 is SGHRS and CDR2 is YFSETQ. Trimming left V 6 bases short and J 4 bases short, with 13 bases between. This CDR3 is built from 13 residues. CDR3 DNA sequence: TGCGCCAGCAACCCGCGTACGGGAGAGACCCAGTACTTC. It specifies CASNPRTGETQYF.

This sequence joins TRBV24-1 and TRBJ1-2; unclear D gene. Per germline, CDR1 KGHDR and CDR2 SFDVKD. Trimming shortened V by 6 bases and J by 1 base, and 5 bases separated the two germline ends. The CDR3 extends over 12 amino acids. The CDR3 bases are TGTGCCACCAGTAACAGTAACTATGGCTACACCTTC. Residues: CATSNSNYGYTF.

The V and J genes are TRBV4-1 and TRBJ2-5; D uncertain. V was pared by 0 bases and J by 7 bases, with 6 bases between. The length of the CDR3 is 12 residues. Germline values: CDR1 MGHRA, CDR2 YSYEKL. CDR3 sequence: CASSQDRRTQYF. In DNA form, the CDR3 reads TGCGCCAGCAGCCAAGATCGGAGGACCCAGTACTTC.

This clone appeared a single time. The V and J genes are TRBV3-1 (or the pseudogene TRBV3-2) and TRBJ2-1; TRBD2 is a possible D gene (5 bases). Germline V gene lookup returns CDR1 LGHDT and CDR2 YNNKEL (reference sequence). The CDR3 loop spans 16 amino acids. Deletions cut 1 base from V and 3 bases from J, with 13 bases between. CDR3 nucleotide sequence: TGTGCCAGCAGCCAAGTTTCAAGGGCGGGCTACAATGAGCAGTTCTTC. Translated, it gives CASSQVSRAGYNEQFF.

The V gene is TRBV29-1, the J gene TRBJ2-7; 9 bases are a match to TRBD1. Germline values: CDR1 SQVTM, CDR2 ANQGSEA. V was pared by 6 bases and J by 5 bases, with 14 bases of the junction left unmatched. CDR3 size: 15 residues. CDR3 in amino acids: CSVLPGTGSFHEQYF. The CDR3 DNA sequence: TGCAGCGTCCTACCCGGGACAGGGAGTTTCCACGAGCAGTACTTC.

The table lists this clone with a few counts. The rearrangement links TRBV4-2 to TRBJ1-6; 7 bases are shared with TRBD1. CDR1 and CDR2 (germline): LGHNA, YNFKEQ. This CDR3 region has 16 residues. The V and J ends lost 6 bases and 8 bases, in that order; junction bases with no gene match: 13. DNA of the CDR3: TGTGCCAGCAGAACTGGGATAGAGACAGGGTATTCACCCCTCCACTTT. It is translated as CASRTGIETGYSPLHF.